Presented here are 15 T cell receptor beta chains from one specimen sequenced in a study of blood T cell repertoires in COVID-19. The repertoire was sequenced with immunoSEQ multiplex PCR; TCRdb's copy has only in-frame clones and lacks some. The sample includes nearly 200,000 clones, approximately 80% of them seen just once. Sample: peripheral blood. Receptor source: a man in his sixties with COVID-19, enrolled during active disease.

This clone was observed once. The J gene is TRBJ1-6, the V gene TRBV4-2; D unclear. The CDR3 covers 19 residues. Germline V gene data show CDR1 as LGHNA and CDR2 as YNFKEQ. The V and J ends lost 0 bases and 4 bases respectively, with 19 bases between them. Written as DNA, the CDR3 is TGTGCCAGCAGCCAAGATTGGACGGGGAGGGCCCTTTATAATTCACCCCTCCACTTT. Protein product: CASSQDWTGRALYNSPLHF.

J is TRBJ1-6 and V is TRBV27, with D perhaps matching TRBD1 (5 bases). With 5 bases removed from V and 10 bases from J, the gap between germline ends came to 12 bases. The CDR3 has 13 amino acids. Germline-derived CDR1 and CDR2 are MNHEY and SMNVEV (reference sequence). The CDR3 here is CASSPRRGSPLHF. CDR3 in DNA: TGTGCCAGCAGTCCACGACGGGGGTCACCCCTCCACTTT.

This chain's CDR3 is CASSARTANTDTQYF. The CDR3 bases are TGTGCCAGCAGCGCAAGGACAGCCAACACAGATACGCAGTATTTT. This chain links TRBV9 with TRBJ2-3, with D possibly matching TRBD1 (6 bases). Trimming cost V 3 bases and J 2 bases, with 13 bases left between them. CDR1 and CDR2 (germline): SGDLS, YYNGEE. The CDR3 is made up of 15 amino acids.

This chain joins TRBV12-5 and TRBJ1-1, with a possible D match to TRBD1 (6 bases). The CDR3 sequence is 15 residues long. Trimming pared 0 bases from V and 4 bases from J, leaving 12 bases between. Germline V gene lookup returns CDR1 LGHNT and CDR2 FRNRAP. The CDR3 is CASGLVMGAATEAFF. The CDR3 DNA sequence: TGTGCTAGTGGTTTGGTAATGGGGGCGGCCACTGAAGCTTTCTTT.

The V and J genes are TRBV5-6 and TRBJ1-4; no definite D call. With 2 bases removed from V and 3 bases from J, the gap between germline ends came to 8 bases. The CDR3 runs 14 residues. Looked up from germline, CDR1 is SGHDT and CDR2 is YYEEEE. In DNA form, the CDR3 reads TGTGCCAGCAGCTTAAAGGGAGCTAATGAAAAACTGTTTTTT. Amino acid sequence: CASSLKGANEKLFF. Variable domain in full (rest from reference TRBV5-6 and TRBJ1-4): DAGVTQSPTHLIKTRGQQVTLRCSPKSGHDTVSWYQQALGQGPQFIFQYYEEEERQRGNFPDRFSGHQFPNYSSELNVNALLLGDSALYLCASSLKGANEKLFFGSGTQLSVL.

The V and J genes are TRBV4-2 and TRBJ1-5; D unclear. The V gene's germline CDR1 is LGHNA and CDR2 YNFKEQ. This CDR3 is built from 15 residues. The germline V and J ends were trimmed by 0 bases and 0 bases, with 6 bases remaining between them. The CDR3 reads CASSQDPHSNQPQHF. For the CDR3, the DNA is TGTGCCAGCAGCCAAGATCCCCATAGCAATCAGCCCCAGCATTTT.

Only a few counts were recorded for this clone. This chain uses TRBV5-1 with TRBJ2-1; tentatively, D is TRBD2 (5 bases). Germline CDR1 SGHRS, CDR2 YFSETQ. Trimming left V 0 bases short and J 2 bases short, with 15 bases between. The length of the CDR3 is 17 residues. The CDR3: CASSLGVTRRTYNEQFF. The CDR3 nucleotides are TGCGCCAGCAGCTTGGGGGTTACTAGACGAACCTACAATGAGCAGTTCTTC.

The chain joins TRBV19 to TRBJ2-7; D perhaps matches TRBD1 (6 bases). The CDR3 has 13 amino acids. The germline CDR1 and CDR2 sequences are LNHDA and SQIVND (reference sequence). Trimming removed 4 bases at V and 3 bases at J, with 10 bases between. The CDR3 sequence is CASSTGVNYEQYF. In DNA form, the CDR3 reads TGTGCCAGTAGTACAGGGGTTAACTACGAGCAGTACTTC.

V usage is TRBV19 and J usage is TRBJ1-6; 8 bases match TRBD1. The CDR3 sequence is 16 residues long. Germline V CDR1 and CDR2: LNHDA, SQIVND (reference sequence). V gave up 4 bases and J gave up 5 bases; unmatched junction bases: 7. CDR3 coding DNA: TGTGCCAGTAGTACCAACGAGGGACAGGATAATTCACCCCTCCACTTT. Translation gives CASSTNEGQDNSPLHF.

This chain joins TRBV7-9 and TRBJ2-7; 8 nucleotides match TRBD1. Germline lookup yields CDR1 SEHNR and CDR2 FQNEAQ (reference sequence). The CDR3 is made up of 14 amino acids. J was trimmed by 5 bases and V by 5 bases; bases with no gene match: 8. This CDR3 reads CASSNDRGWDEQYF. CDR3 sequence (DNA): TGTGCCAGCAGCAACGACAGGGGTTGGGACGAGCAGTACTTC.

The chain combines TRBV11-2 with TRBJ1-2; D might be TRBD1 (6 bases). Trimming took off 5 bases at V and 13 bases at J, with 14 bases between the two ends. The germline V gene encodes CDR1 SGHAT and CDR2 FQNNGV. CDR3 length: 11 amino acids. The CDR3 sequence is CASSPGTRGTF. In DNA, the CDR3 is TGTGCCAGCAGCCCCGGGACACGGGGCACCTTC.

This rearrangement joins TRBV18 to TRBJ2-7, with D possibly matching TRBD1 (6 bases). The CDR3 covers 13 residues. V lost 4 bases, J lost 2 bases, and 9 bases lay in between. The germline CDR1 and CDR2 sequences are KGHSH and LQKENI. CDR3 in amino acids: CASSQTGTYEQYF. The CDR3 bases are TGTGCCAGCTCACAGACAGGAACCTACGAGCAGTACTTC.

The rearrangement uses TRBV3-1 (or the pseudogene TRBV3-2) and TRBJ1-1; the D gene is possibly TRBD1 (5 bases). V was clipped by 4 bases and J by 3 bases, with 15 bases between them. The CDR3 runs 15 residues. Germline assignment: CDR1 LGHDT and CDR2 YNNKEL (reference sequence). CDR3 in amino acids: CASSPIDRWDTEAFF. CDR3 sequence (DNA): TGTGCCAGCAGCCCGATCGACAGATGGGACACTGAAGCTTTCTTT.

The rearrangement joins TRBV13 to TRBJ2-2; D not certain. The CDR3 is made up of 12 amino acids. Germline V gives CDR1 PRHDT, CDR2 FYEKMQ (reference sequence). The germline V and J ends were trimmed by 7 bases and 3 bases, with 6 bases remaining between them. The DNA for the CDR3 is TGTGCCAGCACACAGTACACCGGGGAGCTGTTTTTT. Translating it yields CASTQYTGELFF. Combining the CDR3 with reference TRBV13 and TRBJ2-2 gives the whole variable domain AAGVIQSPRHLIKEKRETATLKCYPIPRHDTVYWYQQGPGQDPQFLISFYEKMQSDKGSIPDRFSAQQFSDYHSELNMSSLELGDSALYFCASTQYTGELFFGEGSRLTVL.

The rearrangement uses TRBV11-2 and TRBJ1-2; D is possibly TRBD1 (5 bases). The V end was cut by 2 bases, the J end by 1 base, with 14 bases between. CDR1 and CDR2 (germline): SGHAT, FQNNGV. The CDR3 covers 16 residues. CDR3 sequence (DNA): TGTGCCAGCAGCTTACCCCAAGGGGCCCTTAACTATGGCTACACCTTC. The encoded protein is CASSLPQGALNYGYTF.